Below, 20 T cell receptor beta chains from the same sample are listed, as sequenced in a study of blood T cell repertoires in COVID-19. Generated by immunoSEQ multiplex PCR, the TCRdb table keeps only in-frame clones and is missing some. The data contain about 380,000 clones, nearly 90% of them singletons. The sample taken for sequencing was peripheral blood. The source is a young man with active or convalescent COVID-19.

This chain's CDR3 is CASSNGGSTTYSNQPQHF. CDR3 bases: TGTGCCAGTAGTAACGGGGGATCCACGACATATAGCAATCAGCCCCAGCATTTT. The chain is built from TRBV19 and TRBJ1-5; maybe TRBD1 (5 bases). The CDR3 consists of 18 residues. The ends were cut back, 4 bases at V and 0 bases at J, with 19 bases in the middle. Germline V gene lookup returns CDR1 LNHDA and CDR2 SQIVND (reference sequence).

This clone occurred once. The chain carries TRBV4-3 and TRBJ2-2, with 11 bases matching TRBD2. The CDR3 length is 17 residues. The ends lost 3 bases at V and 4 bases at J; junction bases unmatched: 7. Germline V lookup: CDR1 LGHNA, CDR2 YSLEER. CDR3 nucleotide sequence: TGCGCCAGCAGCCATCAACTAGCGGGAGTCGCCACCGGGGAGCTGTTTTTT. Translated: CASSHQLAGVATGELFF.

J is TRBJ2-2 and V is TRBV4-1; 7 bases are a match to TRBD2. In germline, CDR1 is MGHRA, CDR2 YSYEKL. There are 16 residues in the CDR3. With 3 bases clipped from V and 2 bases from J, the junction kept 6 bases outside the gene matches. The CDR3 DNA follows: TGCGCCAGCAGCCACCCCCGGGGGGAAAACACCGGGGAGCTGTTTTTT. It specifies CASSHPRGENTGELFF.

This chain links TRBV28 with TRBJ2-1, with TRBD2 matching over 8 bases. The V gene end was trimmed by 5 bases and the J gene end by 4 bases; junction bases not matched to a gene: 7. CDR1 is MDHEN, CDR2 SYDVKM, per germline. The length of the CDR3 is 15 residues. CDR3 loop: CASSLGLAEYNEQFF. The CDR3 nucleotides read TGTGCCAGCAGTCTTGGACTAGCTGAGTACAATGAGCAGTTCTTC.

The DNA of the CDR3 is TGTGCCAGCTTCCAGGTCCCTGGAAACACCATATATTTT. Translated, it gives CASFQVPGNTIYF. The chain carries TRBV18 and TRBJ1-3; D remains unclear. The CDR3 covers 13 residues. V shed 7 bases and J shed 2 bases, with 9 bases lying between them. Germline V gene data show CDR1 as KGHSH and CDR2 as LQKENI.

The chain links TRBV19 to TRBJ1-6, with D unclear. Germline V lookup: CDR1 LNHDA, CDR2 SQIVND (reference sequence). V lost 1 base, J lost 8 bases, and 6 bases lay in between. The CDR3 length is 13 residues. CDR3: CASSIASDSPLHF. The CDR3 DNA is TGTGCCAGTAGTATAGCCAGTGATTCACCCCTCCACTTT. Looking up the rest from reference TRBV19 and TRBJ1-6 gives the full variable domain: DGGITQSPKYLFRKEGQNVTLSCEQNLNHDAMYWYRQDPGQGLRLIYYSQIVNDFQKGDIAEGYSVSREKKESFPLTVTSAQKNPTAFYLCASSIASDSPLHFGNGTRLTVT.

This clone was found once. The chain's CDR3 is CASSVLAGVSEQYF. The DNA of the CDR3 is TGTGCCAGCTCAGTTCTAGCGGGAGTTAGCGAGCAGTACTTC. This rearrangement joins TRBV18 to TRBJ2-7; 10 positions match TRBD2. The germline V gene encodes CDR1 KGHSH and CDR2 LQKENI. The V gene end was trimmed by 5 bases and the J gene end by 6 bases; junction bases not matched to a gene: 7. This CDR3 comprises 14 residues.

The gene calls are TRBV27 and TRBJ2-5; D is perhaps TRBD2 (5 bases). Trimming pared 5 bases from V and 5 bases from J, leaving 12 bases between. Germline values: CDR1 MNHEY, CDR2 SMNVEV (reference sequence). CDR3 size: 13 residues. The CDR3 DNA reads TGTGCCAGCAGTCCCGGGGTTCTCGAGACCCAGTACTTC. Translation: CASSPGVLETQYF.

The V and J genes are TRBV27 and TRBJ1-2; tentatively, D is TRBD1 (6 bases). Trimming left V 6 bases short and J 4 bases short, with 21 bases between. This CDR3 has 16 amino acids. Germline V gives CDR1 MNHEY, CDR2 SMNVEV (reference sequence). This CDR3 reads CASSPFSGGILYGYTF. The CDR3 nucleotides read TGTGCCAGCAGCCCTTTTAGCGGGGGCATTCTCTATGGCTACACCTTC.

This chain links TRBV28 with TRBJ2-1; a weak D match, TRBD2 (7 bases). Germline CDR1 and CDR2: MDHEN and SYDVKM. Trimming shortened V by 6 bases and J by 4 bases, and 22 bases separated the two germline ends. The CDR3 covers 17 residues. In DNA, the CDR3 is TGTGCCAGCAGGACCTTAGGGGGAGGGCCTAATTACAATGAGCAGTTCTTC. Translating gives CASRTLGGGPNYNEQFF.

The chain uses TRBV5-1 and TRBJ1-2; 11 bases are shared with TRBD1. J was trimmed by 8 bases and V by 1 base; bases with no gene match: 7. The CDR3 sequence is 15 residues long. From germline, CDR1 is SGHRS and CDR2 YFSETQ. The CDR3 spells CASSLKGQGVLGYTF. DNA of the CDR3: TGCGCCAGCAGCTTGAAGGGACAGGGGGTTTTAGGCTACACCTTC.

The V gene is TRBV19, the J gene TRBJ1-4; weak D call: TRBD1 (5 bases). Germline assignment: CDR1 LNHDA and CDR2 SQIVND (reference sequence). Trimming shortened V by 3 bases and J by 5 bases, and 16 bases separated the two germline ends. This CDR3 spans 16 amino acids. The CDR3 protein is CASSIWLTANNEKLFF. CDR3 nucleotide sequence: TGTGCCAGTAGTATTTGGCTGACAGCAAACAATGAAAAACTGTTTTTT. Together with reference TRBV19 and TRBJ1-4, the CDR3 gives the full variable domain: DGGITQSPKYLFRKEGQNVTLSCEQNLNHDAMYWYRQDPGQGLRLIYYSQIVNDFQKGDIAEGYSVSREKKESFPLTVTSAQKNPTAFYLCASSIWLTANNEKLFFGSGTQLSVL.

V gene TRBV28 combines with J gene TRBJ2-2; D gene uncertain. CDR1 and CDR2 from the germline V gene are MDHEN and SYDVKM. The CDR3 spans 17 residues. V lost 0 bases to trimming and J lost 4 bases, with 15 bases between them. CDR3 nucleotides: TGTGCCAGCAGTTTATGTACACCCAGGCGCTGCACCGGGGAGCTGTTTTTT. Translated: CASSLCTPRRCTGELFF.

The rearrangement links TRBV11-2 to TRBJ1-1, with TRBD1 as a possible D gene (6 bases). The V gene's germline CDR1 is SGHAT and CDR2 FQNNGV. V was shortened by 5 bases and J by 4 bases, with 17 bases between the two germline ends. CDR3 length: 15 residues. CDR3 region: CASSAQGEVGTEAFF. The CDR3 region has the DNA TGTGCCAGCAGCGCACAGGGTGAGGTAGGCACTGAAGCTTTCTTT.

The chain recombines TRBV28 with TRBJ2-5, with D tentatively TRBD2 (7 bases). The CDR3 has 15 amino acids. The germline CDR1 and CDR2 sequences are MDHEN and SYDVKM. The V and J ends lost 2 bases and 5 bases respectively, with 15 bases between them. CDR3 in DNA: TGTGCCAGCAGTTTAATCGGGGGGCCTAGGGAGACCCAGTACTTC. Its translation: CASSLIGGPRETQYF.

V and J are TRBV2 and TRBJ1-6; TRBD1 aligns across 8 bases. V shed 5 bases, J shed 6 bases, and the junction held 9 bases outside the gene matches. Germline V gene sequence: CDR1 SNHLY, CDR2 FYNNEI. This CDR3 spans 16 amino acids. CDR3 sequence reads: CASSFRTGRGNSPLHF. The CDR3 region has the DNA TGTGCCAGCAGTTTCCGGACAGGGAGGGGTAATTCACCCCTCCACTTT.

J is TRBJ1-2 and V is TRBV28; TRBD1 is a possible D gene (6 bases). The CDR3 totals 15 residues. CDR1 and CDR2 from the germline V gene are MDHEN and SYDVKM. Trimming cost V 5 bases and J 3 bases, with 16 bases left between them. This CDR3 is CASSILTGNYYGYTF. The CDR3 DNA follows: TGTGCCAGCAGTATCCTGACAGGAAACTACTATGGCTACACCTTC.

The chain links TRBV5-1 to TRBJ2-2, with TRBD2 identical over 11 bases. Germline V CDR1 and CDR2: SGHRS, YFSETQ. CDR3 size: 17 residues. V lost 4 bases and J lost 1; bases outside the gene matches: 6. The CDR3 DNA sequence: TGCGCCAGCAGCCTCAAACTAGCGGGGGAGAACACCGGGGAGCTGTTTTTT. This codes for CASSLKLAGENTGELFF.

Details on this clone: Relative to the germline gene, one junction end is altered; a read error may explain this. This rearrangement joins TRBV6-5 to TRBJ2-6, with D perhaps matching TRBD1 (6 bases). This CDR3 is 16 amino acids long. The V gene's germline CDR1 is MNHEY and CDR2 SVGAGI. The CDR3 DNA is TGTGCCAGCAGTTACCTTAGACAGGCCGGGGCCAACGTGCTGACTTTC. Translating it yields CASSYLRQAGANVLTF.

V gene TRBV29-1 combines with J gene TRBJ2-2; D is undetermined. V lost 1 base and J 1 base, leaving 7 bases between the germline ends. CDR1 is SQVTM, CDR2 ANQGSEA, per germline. The CDR3 loop spans 14 amino acids. The CDR3 spells CSVEGPENTGELFF. In DNA form, the CDR3 reads TGCAGCGTTGAAGGGCCAGAGAACACCGGGGAGCTGTTTTTT.